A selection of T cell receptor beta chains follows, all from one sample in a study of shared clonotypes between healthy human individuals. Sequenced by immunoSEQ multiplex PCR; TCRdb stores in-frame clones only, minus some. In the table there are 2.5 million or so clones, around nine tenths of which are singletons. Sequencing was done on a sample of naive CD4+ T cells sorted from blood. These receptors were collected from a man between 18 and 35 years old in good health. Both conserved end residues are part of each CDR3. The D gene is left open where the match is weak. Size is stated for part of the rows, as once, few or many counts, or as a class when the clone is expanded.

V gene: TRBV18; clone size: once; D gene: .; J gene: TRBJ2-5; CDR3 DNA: TGTGCCAGCTCACCACGGGACGAGACCCAGTACTTC; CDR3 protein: CASSPRDETQYF
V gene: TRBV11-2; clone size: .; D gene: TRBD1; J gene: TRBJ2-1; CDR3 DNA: TGTGCCAGCAGCTTAGTTCAGGGGGCCTACAATGAGCAGTTCTTC; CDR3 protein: CASSLVQGAYNEQFF
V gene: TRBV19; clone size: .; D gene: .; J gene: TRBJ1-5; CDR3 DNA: TGTGCCAGTAGTCCGAGGACACTTTATAGCAATCAGCCCCAGCATTTT; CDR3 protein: CASSPRTLYSNQPQHF
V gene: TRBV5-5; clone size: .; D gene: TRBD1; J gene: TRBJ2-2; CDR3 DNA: TGTGCCAGCAGCACCTGGGACAGCTTTACCGGGGAGCTGTTTTTT; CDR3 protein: CASSTWDSFTGELFF
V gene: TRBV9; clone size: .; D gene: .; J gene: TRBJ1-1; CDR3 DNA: TGTGCCAGCAGCGTAGGATCCGGGAGTGAAGCTTTCTTT; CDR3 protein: CASSVGSGSEAFF
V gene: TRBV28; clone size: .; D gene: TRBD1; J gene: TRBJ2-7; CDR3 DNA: TGTGCGAGCTGGGACAGGGGTTCCTACGAGCAGTACTTC; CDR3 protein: CASWDRGSYEQYF
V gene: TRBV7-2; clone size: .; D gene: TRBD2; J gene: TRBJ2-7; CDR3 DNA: TGTGCCAGCAGCGCGATCGGGGGGGAGCAGTACTTC; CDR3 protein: CASSAIGGEQYF
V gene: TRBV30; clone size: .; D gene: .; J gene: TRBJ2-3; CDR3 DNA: TGTGCCTGGAGTGGCCTCGGTTTTACTACAGATACGCAGTATTTT; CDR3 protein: CAWSGLGFTTDTQYF
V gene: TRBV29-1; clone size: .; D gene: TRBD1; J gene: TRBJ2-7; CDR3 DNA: TGCAGCGTTGGTAGGGGACGGGACAGCTCCTACGAGCAGTACTTC; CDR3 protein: CSVGRGRDSSYEQYF
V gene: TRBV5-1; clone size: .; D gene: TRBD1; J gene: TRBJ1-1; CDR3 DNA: TGCGCCAGCAGCTTGGATCGGGACAGGGCTTTAATGAACACTGAAGCTTTCTTT; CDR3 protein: CASSLDRDRALMNTEAFF
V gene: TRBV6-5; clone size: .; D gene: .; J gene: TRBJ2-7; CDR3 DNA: TGTGCCAGCGGATGGGGGGTCTACGAGCAGTACTTC; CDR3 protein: CASGWGVYEQYF
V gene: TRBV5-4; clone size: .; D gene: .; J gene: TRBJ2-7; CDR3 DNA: TGTGCCAGCAGCGTACAGGACTCCTACGAGCAGTACTTC; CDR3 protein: CASSVQDSYEQYF
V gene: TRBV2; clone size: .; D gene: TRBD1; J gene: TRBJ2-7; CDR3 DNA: TGTGCCAGCAGTGCGGGTAGGGACAGGGAATTCTACGAGCAGTACTTC; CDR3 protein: CASSAGRDREFYEQYF
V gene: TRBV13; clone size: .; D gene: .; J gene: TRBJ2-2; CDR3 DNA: TGTGCCAGCAGCCTTGACAGGAGGGGCGGGGAGCTGTTTTTT; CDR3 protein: CASSLDRRGGELFF
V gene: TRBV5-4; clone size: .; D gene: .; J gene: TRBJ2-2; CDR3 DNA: TGTGCCAGCAGCCCGGACAGCCCTGTTGAGGACACCGGGGAGCTGTTTTTT; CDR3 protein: CASSPDSPVEDTGELFF
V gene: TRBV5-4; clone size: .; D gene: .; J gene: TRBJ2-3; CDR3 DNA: TGTGCCAGCAGCTTGGCGAGCGTATCCACAGATACGCAGTATTTT; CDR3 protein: CASSLASVSTDTQYF
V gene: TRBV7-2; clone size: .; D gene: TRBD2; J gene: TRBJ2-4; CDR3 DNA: TGTGCCAGCAGCTTAGTAGCGGGAAGTGTAGGTAAAAACATTCAGTACTTC; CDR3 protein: CASSLVAGSVGKNIQYF
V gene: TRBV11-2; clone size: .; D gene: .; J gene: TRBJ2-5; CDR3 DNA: TGTGCCAGCAGCTCCCGGACTGGGAGTCCGGCCCAGTACTTC; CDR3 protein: CASSSRTGSPAQYF
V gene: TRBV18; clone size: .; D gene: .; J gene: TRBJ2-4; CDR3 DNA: TGTGCCAGCTCCTCAATAGGCTTAGCCAAAAACATTCAGTACTTC; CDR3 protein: CASSSIGLAKNIQYF
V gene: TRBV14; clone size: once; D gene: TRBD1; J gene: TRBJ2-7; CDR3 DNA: TGTGCCAGCAGCCAGGGACAGGGGTCTGTCTACGAGCAGTACTTC; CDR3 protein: CASSQGQGSVYEQYF
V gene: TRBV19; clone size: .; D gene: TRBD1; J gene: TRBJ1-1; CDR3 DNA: TGTGCCAGTAGTGCCGACAGGGGGCTGGTGAACACTGAAGCTTTCTTT; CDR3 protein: CASSADRGLVNTEAFF
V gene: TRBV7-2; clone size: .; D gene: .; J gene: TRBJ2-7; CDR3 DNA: TGTGCCAGCAGCTTAGGGTCGGGGGGCCGCTACGAGCAGTACTTC; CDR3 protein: CASSLGSGGRYEQYF
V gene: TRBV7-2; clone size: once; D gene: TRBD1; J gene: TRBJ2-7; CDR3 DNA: TGTGCCAGCAGCCCGGGACAGGCCGCCTACGAGCAGTACTTC; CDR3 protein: CASSPGQAAYEQYF
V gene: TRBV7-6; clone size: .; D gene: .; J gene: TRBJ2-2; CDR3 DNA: TGTGCCAGCAGGCCAGGGAACACCGGGGAGCTGTTTTTT; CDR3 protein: CASRPGNTGELFF
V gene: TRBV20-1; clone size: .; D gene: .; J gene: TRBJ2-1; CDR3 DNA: TGCAGTGCTAGGGACCCCCGAGAGCAGTTCTTC; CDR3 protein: CSARDPREQFF
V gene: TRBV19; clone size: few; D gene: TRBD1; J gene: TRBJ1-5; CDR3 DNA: TGTGCCAGTAGTTGGACAGGCGGCAATCAGCCCCAGCATTTT; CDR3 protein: CASSWTGGNQPQHF
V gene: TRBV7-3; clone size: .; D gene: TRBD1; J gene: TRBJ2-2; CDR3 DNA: TGTGCCAGCAGCTTTAGGGGGCCCGGGGAGCTGTTTTTT; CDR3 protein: CASSFRGPGELFF
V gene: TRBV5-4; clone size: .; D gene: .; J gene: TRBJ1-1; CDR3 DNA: TGTGCCAGCAGCTTGGGGGTGGGCGTTAACACTGAAGCTTTCTTT; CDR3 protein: CASSLGVGVNTEAFF
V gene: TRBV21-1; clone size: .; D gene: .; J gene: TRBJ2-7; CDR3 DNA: TGTGCCAGCAGCAAAGAGGGCGGGGTGAGCTACGAGCAGTACTTC; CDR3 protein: CASSKEGGVSYEQYF
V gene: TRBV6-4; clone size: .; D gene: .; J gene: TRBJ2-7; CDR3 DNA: TGTGCCAGCAGTGCCGCCTACGAGCAGTACTTC; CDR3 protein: CASSAAYEQYF
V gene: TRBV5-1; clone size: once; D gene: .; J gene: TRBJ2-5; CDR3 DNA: TGCGCCAGCAGCTTGAGGGCGGAGACCCAGTACTTC; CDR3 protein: CASSLRAETQYF
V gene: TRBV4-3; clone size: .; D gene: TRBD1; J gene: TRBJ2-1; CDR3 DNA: TGCGCCAGCAGCCAGGCTGAGGGACAGGGGGCTTACCCGAAGCAGTTCTTC; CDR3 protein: CASSQAEGQGAYPKQFF
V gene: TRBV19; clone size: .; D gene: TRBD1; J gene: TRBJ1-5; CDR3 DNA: TGTGCCAGTAGTACGTACACAGGGACAGGGGAAGGTCAGCCCCAGCATTTT; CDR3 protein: CASSTYTGTGEGQPQHF
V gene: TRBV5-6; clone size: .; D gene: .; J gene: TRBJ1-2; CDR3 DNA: TGTGCCAGCAGCTTGGTGGAGGGGGACTATGGCTACACCTTC; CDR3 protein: CASSLVEGDYGYTF
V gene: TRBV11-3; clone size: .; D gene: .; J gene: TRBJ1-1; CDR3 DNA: TGTGCCAGCAGCTTGAGAGGTAGCACTGAAGCTTTCTTT; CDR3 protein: CASSLRGSTEAFF
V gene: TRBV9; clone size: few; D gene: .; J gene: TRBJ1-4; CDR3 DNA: TGTGCCAGCAGCGACAGAAGCGGTAATGAAAAACTGTTTTTT; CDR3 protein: CASSDRSGNEKLFF
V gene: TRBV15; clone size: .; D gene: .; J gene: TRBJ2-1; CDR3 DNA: TGTGCCACCAGCAGAGCGTCGTCCCCGGGCCGCCGTTACAATGAGCAGTTCTTC; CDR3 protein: CATSRASSPGRRYNEQFF
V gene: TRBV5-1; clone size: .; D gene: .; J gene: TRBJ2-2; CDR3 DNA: TGCGCCAGCAGCTCGGGAACCGGGGAGCTGTTTTTT; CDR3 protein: CASSSGTGELFF
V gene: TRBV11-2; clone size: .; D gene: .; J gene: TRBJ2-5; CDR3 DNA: TGTGCCAGCAGCCCCGGGACGGGACAAGAGACCCAGTACTTC; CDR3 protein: CASSPGTGQETQYF
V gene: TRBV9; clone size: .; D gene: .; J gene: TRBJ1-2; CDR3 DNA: TGTGCCAGCAGCCCTCGACAGGAGGTCTATGGCTACACCTTC; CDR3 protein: CASSPRQEVYGYTF
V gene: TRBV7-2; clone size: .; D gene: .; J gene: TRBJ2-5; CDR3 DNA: TGTGCCAGCAGCTTAGAGGTACGGCAGTCCGCCAGGGAGACCCAGTACTTC; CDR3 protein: CASSLEVRQSARETQYF
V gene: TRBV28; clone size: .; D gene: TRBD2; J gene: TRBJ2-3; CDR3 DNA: TGTGCCAGCAGCACTAGCGGGGTCCGCACAGATACGCAGTATTTT; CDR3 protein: CASSTSGVRTDTQYF
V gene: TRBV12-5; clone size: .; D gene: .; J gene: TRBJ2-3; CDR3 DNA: TGTGCTAGTGGTTTTTTTCGCGGGACTCCTGCCGGAGATACGCAGTATTTT; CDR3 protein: CASGFFRGTPAGDTQYF
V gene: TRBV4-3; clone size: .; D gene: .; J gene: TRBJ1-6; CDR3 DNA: TGCGCCAGCAGCCAAGATCCCAATAATTCACCCCTCCACTTT; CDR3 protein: CASSQDPNNSPLHF
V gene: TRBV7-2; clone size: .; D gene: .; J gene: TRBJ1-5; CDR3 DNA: TGTGCCAGCAGCTTAGTCGAGGGTCAGCCCCAGCATTTT; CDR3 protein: CASSLVEGQPQHF
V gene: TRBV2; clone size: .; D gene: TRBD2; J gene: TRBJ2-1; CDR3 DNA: TGTGCCAGCAACGGACTAGCGGGATCTGACGAGCAGTTCTTC; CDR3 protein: CASNGLAGSDEQFF
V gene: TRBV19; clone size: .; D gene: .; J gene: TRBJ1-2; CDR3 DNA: TGTGCCAGTAGCGCAGACAGTAGGGACTATGGCTACACCTTC; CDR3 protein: CASSADSRDYGYTF
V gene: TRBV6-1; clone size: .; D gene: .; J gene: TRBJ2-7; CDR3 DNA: TGTGCCAGCTCTTCAACCTACGAGCAGTACTTC; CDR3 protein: CASSSTYEQYF
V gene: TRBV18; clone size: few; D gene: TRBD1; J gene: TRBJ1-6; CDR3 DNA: TGTGCCAGCTCACGGGACAGGGGCAATTCACCCCTCCACTTT; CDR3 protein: CASSRDRGNSPLHF
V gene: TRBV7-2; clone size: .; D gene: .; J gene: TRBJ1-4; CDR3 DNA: TGTGCCACAGGACCGGGTCTTGGAGAAAAACTGTTTTTT; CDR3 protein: CATGPGLGEKLFF
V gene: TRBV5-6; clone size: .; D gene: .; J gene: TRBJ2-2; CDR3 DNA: TGTGCCAGCAGGTTCTCCCCATTGACCGGGGAGCTGTTTTTT; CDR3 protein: CASRFSPLTGELFF
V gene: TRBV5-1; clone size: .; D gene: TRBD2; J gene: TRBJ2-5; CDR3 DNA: TGCGCCAGCAGCTTCGGACTAGCGGGAGCAAGAGAGACCCAGTACTTC; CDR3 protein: CASSFGLAGARETQYF
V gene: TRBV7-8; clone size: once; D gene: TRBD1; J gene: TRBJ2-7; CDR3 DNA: TGTGCCAGCAGCTTAGAACAGGGGGCCTACGAGCAGTACTTC; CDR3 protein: CASSLEQGAYEQYF
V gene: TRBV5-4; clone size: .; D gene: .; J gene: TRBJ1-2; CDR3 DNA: TGTGCCAGCAGCTTGAGTGGGCCCGGCTACACCTTC; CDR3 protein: CASSLSGPGYTF